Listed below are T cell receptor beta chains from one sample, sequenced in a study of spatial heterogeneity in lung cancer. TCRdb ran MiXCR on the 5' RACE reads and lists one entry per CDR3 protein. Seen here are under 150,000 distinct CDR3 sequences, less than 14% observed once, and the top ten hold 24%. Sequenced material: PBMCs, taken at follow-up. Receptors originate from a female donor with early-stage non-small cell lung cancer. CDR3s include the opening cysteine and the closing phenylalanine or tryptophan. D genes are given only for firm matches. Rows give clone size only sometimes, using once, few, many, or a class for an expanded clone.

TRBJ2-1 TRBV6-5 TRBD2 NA CASSSGTSGFSQEQFF TGTGCCAGCAGTTCCGGGACTAGCGGGTTTTCTCAAGAGCAGTTCTTC
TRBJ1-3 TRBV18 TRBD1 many CASSTHPGQGGNTIYF TGTGCCAGCTCAACCCACCCCGGACAGGGTGGAAACACCATATATTTT
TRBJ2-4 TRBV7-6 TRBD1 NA CASSLGQGSNIQYF TGTGCCAGCAGCTTAGGACAGGGAAGTAACATTCAGTACTTC
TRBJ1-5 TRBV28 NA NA CASSLAGGLIQPQHF TGTGCCAGCAGTTTAGCCGGGGGGCTCATTCAGCCCCAGCATTTT
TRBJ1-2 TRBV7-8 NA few CASSKEAAPSRSYTF TGTGCCAGCAGCAAAGAGGCAGCCCCAAGTAGAAGCTACACCTTC
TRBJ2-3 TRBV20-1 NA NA CSAREGSTAADTQYF TGCAGTGCTAGAGAAGGGTCGACGGCCGCAGATACGCAGTATTTT
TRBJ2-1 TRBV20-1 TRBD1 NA CSAQDRADYNEQFF TGCAGTGCCCAGGACAGGGCCGACTACAATGAGCAGTTCTTC
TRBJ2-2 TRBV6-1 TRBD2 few CASSRGASGTGELFF TGTGCCAGCAGTCGGGGAGCTAGCGGAACCGGGGAGCTGTTTTTT
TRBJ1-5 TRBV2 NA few CASSSTQGPQHF TGTGCCAGCAGCTCCACCCAGGGACCCCAGCATTTT
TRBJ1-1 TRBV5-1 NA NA CASTLRGWHTEAFF TGCGCCAGCACACTACGGGGGTGGCACACTGAAGCTTTCTTT
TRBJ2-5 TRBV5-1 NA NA CASSSYRASQETQYF TGCGCCAGCAGCTCCTACAGGGCTTCCCAAGAGACCCAGTACTTC
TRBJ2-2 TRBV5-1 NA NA CASSSGQPNTGELFF TGCGCCAGCAGCTCCGGACAGCCGAACACCGGGGAGCTGTTTTTT
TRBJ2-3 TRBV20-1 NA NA CSVGSTRTDTQYF TGCAGTGTAGGATCCACACGCACAGATACGCAGTATTTT
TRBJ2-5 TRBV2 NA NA CASRTRNMYQETQYF TGTGCCAGCAGGACGAGGAATATGTACCAAGAGACCCAGTACTTC
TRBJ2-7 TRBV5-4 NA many CASSLKGVDEQYF TGTGCCAGCAGCTTGAAAGGGGTTGACGAGCAGTACTTC
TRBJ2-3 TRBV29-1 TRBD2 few CSVGGRADTDTQYF TGCAGCGTTGGTGGGAGGGCTGACACAGATACGCAGTATTTT
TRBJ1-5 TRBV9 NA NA CASSVGDGSNQPQHF TGTGCCAGCAGCGTGGGAGACGGCAGCAATCAGCCCCAGCATTTT
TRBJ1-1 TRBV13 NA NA CASRVTRTSRNTAFF TGTGCCAGCAGGGTCACGAGGACGTCCCGTAATACGGCTTTCTTT
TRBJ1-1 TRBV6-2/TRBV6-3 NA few CASSYSVGGTEAFF TGTGCCAGCAGTTACTCGGTCGGTGGCACTGAAGCTTTCTTT
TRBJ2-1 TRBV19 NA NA CASSIERARPRIF TGTGCCAGTAGTATAGAAAGGGCTCGCCCAAGGATCTTC
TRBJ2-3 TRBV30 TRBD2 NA CAWTSGMTDTQYF TGTGCCTGGACTAGCGGGATGACAGATACGCAGTATTTT
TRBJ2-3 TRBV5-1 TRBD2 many CASSKGLAGDTQYF TGCGCCAGCAGCAAGGGACTAGCGGGAGATACGCAGTATTTT
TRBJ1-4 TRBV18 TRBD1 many CASSPKWDSEKLFF TGTGCCAGCTCACCAAAATGGGACAGTGAAAAACTGTTTTTT
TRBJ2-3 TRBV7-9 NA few CASSFGGGTDTQYF TGTGCCAGCAGCTTTGGCGGGGGCACAGATACGCAGTATTTT
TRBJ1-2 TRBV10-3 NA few CAISAGDTNYGYTF TGTGCCATCAGTGCGGGAGACACTAACTATGGCTACACCTTC
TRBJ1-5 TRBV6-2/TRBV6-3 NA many CASSYGGALVQPQHF TGTGCCAGCAGTTACGGGGGAGCCCTGGTTCAGCCCCAGCATTTT
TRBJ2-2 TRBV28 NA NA CASSLSSGGTGELFF TGTGCCAGCAGTTTAAGTAGCGGAGGCACCGGGGAGCTGTTTTTT
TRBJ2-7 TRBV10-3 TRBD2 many CAIRDTSGNSYEQYF TGTGCCATCAGGGATACTAGCGGGAACTCCTACGAGCAGTACTTC
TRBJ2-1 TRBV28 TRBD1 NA CASSWDSSYNEQFF TGTGCCAGCAGTTGGGACAGCTCCTACAATGAGCAGTTCTTC
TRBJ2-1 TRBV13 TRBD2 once CASGPGTSGTYNEQFF TGTGCCAGCGGCCCCGGGACTAGCGGGACCTACAATGAGCAGTTCTTC
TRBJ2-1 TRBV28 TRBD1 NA CASSSWTGAAEGINEQFF TGTGCCAGCAGTTCTTGGACAGGGGCGGCCGAGGGTATCAATGAGCAGTTCTTC
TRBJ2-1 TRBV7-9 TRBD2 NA CASSLLAGGPGSYNEQFF TGTGCCAGCAGCTTACTAGCGGGAGGGCCTGGGTCCTACAATGAGCAGTTCTTC
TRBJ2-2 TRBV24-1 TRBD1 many CATEGTGITGELFF TGTGCCACAGAAGGGACAGGGATCACCGGGGAGCTGTTTTTT
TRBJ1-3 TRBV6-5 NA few CASSYSSRSSGNTIYF TGTGCCAGCAGTTACTCGAGTAGGAGCTCTGGAAACACCATATATTTT
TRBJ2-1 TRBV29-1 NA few CSGGLRNEQFF TGCAGCGGGGGATTAAGGAATGAGCAGTTCTTC
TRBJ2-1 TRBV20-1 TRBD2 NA CSARDFSGRNEQFF TGCAGTGCTAGAGATTTTAGCGGGAGGAATGAGCAGTTCTTC
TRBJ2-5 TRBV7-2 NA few CASSLMILQETQYF TGTGCCAGCAGCTTAATGATACTCCAAGAGACCCAGTACTTC
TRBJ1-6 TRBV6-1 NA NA CASSEVGRYNSPLHF TGTGCCAGCAGTGAAGTCGGGCGGTATAATTCACCCCTCCACTTT
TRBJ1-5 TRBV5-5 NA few CASSSNRERNQPQHF TGTGCCAGCAGCTCGAACAGGGAGAGGAATCAGCCCCAGCATTTT
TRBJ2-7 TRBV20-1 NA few CSARGRQADYEQYF TGCAGTGCTAGAGGACGGCAGGCCGACTACGAGCAGTACTTC
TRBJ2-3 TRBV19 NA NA CASSRSERKTDTQYF TGTGCCAGTAGTCGGAGCGAAAGGAAAACAGATACGCAGTATTTT
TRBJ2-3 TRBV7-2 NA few CASSPEGLHTDTQYF TGTGCCAGCAGTCCAGAGGGACTCCACACAGATACGCAGTATTTT
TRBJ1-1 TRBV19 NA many CASSLQGDTEAFF TGTGCCAGTAGCCTACAGGGTGACACTGAAGCTTTCTTT
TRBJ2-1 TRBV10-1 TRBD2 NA CASSAASGYNEQFF TGCGCCAGCAGTGCAGCTAGCGGATATAATGAGCAGTTCTTC
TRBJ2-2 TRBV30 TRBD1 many CAWSPGQGRGELFF TGTGCCTGGTCCCCCGGACAGGGAAGGGGGGAGCTGTTTTTT
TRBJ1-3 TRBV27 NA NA CASSLYSGNTIYF TGTGCCAGCAGTTTATACTCTGGAAACACCATATATTTT
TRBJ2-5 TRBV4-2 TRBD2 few CASSLHKTSGSGETQYF TGTGCCAGCAGCCTGCATAAGACTAGCGGGAGCGGAGAGACCCAGTACTTC
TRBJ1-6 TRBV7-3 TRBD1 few CASSLTGQGASNSPLHF TGTGCCAGCAGCTTAACTGGACAGGGGGCTTCTAATTCACCCCTCCACTTT
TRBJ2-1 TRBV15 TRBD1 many CATSGRDRVNEQFF TGTGCCACCAGCGGAAGGGACAGGGTCAATGAGCAGTTCTTC
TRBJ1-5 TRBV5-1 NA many CASSLDGGGNQPQHF TGCGCCAGCAGCTTGGACGGGGGGGGCAATCAGCCCCAGCATTTT
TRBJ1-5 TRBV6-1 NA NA CASSEGGSWSNQPQHF TGTGCCAGCAGTGAAGGGGGCAGTTGGAGCAATCAGCCCCAGCATTTT